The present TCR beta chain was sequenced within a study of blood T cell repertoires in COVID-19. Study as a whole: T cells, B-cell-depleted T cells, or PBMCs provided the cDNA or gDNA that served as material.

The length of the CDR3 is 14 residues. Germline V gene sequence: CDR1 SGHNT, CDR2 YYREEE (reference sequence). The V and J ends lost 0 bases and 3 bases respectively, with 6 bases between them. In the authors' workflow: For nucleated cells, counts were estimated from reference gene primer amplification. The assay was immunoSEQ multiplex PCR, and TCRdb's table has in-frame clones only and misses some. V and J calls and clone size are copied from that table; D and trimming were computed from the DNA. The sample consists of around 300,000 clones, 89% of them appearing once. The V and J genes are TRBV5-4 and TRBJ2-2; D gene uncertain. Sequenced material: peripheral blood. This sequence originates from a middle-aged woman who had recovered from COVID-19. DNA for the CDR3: TGTGCCAGCAGCTTGGTCCCCGACACCGGGGAGCTGTTTTTT. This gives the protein CASSLVPDTGELFF.